A selection of T cell receptor beta chains follows, all from one sample in a study of CD8 T cells in Susac syndrome. TCRdb passed the immunoSEQ multiplex PCR reads through MiXCR, listing each CDR3 protein once. The sample lists hundreds of thousands of distinct CDR3 sequences, around 85% occurring once. The sequenced material came from CD8+ T cells from PBMCs. All receptors derive from a human donor with multiple sclerosis. CDR3s include the opening cysteine and the closing phenylalanine or tryptophan. D genes are given only for firm matches. The listing skips clone size in some rows; elsewhere it reads once, few, many or a size class.

d_gene	v_gene	abundance	j_gene	len	CDR3aa	CDR3nt
.	TRBV15	.	TRBJ2-1	13	CATSEYTGDEQFF	TGTGCCACCAGCGAATATACAGGTGATGAGCAGTTCTTC
TRBD2	TRBV30	.	TRBJ2-2	17	CAWSGLAGGTNTGELFF	TGTGCCTGGAGTGGGCTAGCGGGGGGTACGAACACCGGGGAGCTGTTTTTT
TRBD1	TRBV12-3/TRBV12-4	.	TRBJ2-6	18	CATEAGTGPFSGANVLTF	TGTGCCACAGAAGCGGGGACAGGGCCCTTCTCTGGGGCCAACGTCCTGACTTTC
TRBD1	TRBV28	.	TRBJ1-4	14	CASSATGEDEKLFF	TGTGCCAGCAGCGCGACAGGGGAGGACGAAAAACTGTTTTTT
TRBD2	TRBV10-3	.	TRBJ2-1	18	CAIRGSGTSGLPWNEQFF	TGTGCCATCAGAGGATCCGGGACTAGCGGACTTCCGTGGAATGAGCAGTTCTTC
TRBD2	TRBV25-1	.	TRBJ2-3	18	CASSEYFQTSGTEDTQYF	TGTGCCAGCAGTGAATATTTTCAGACTAGCGGGACCGAAGATACGCAGTATTTT
.	TRBV5-1	.	TRBJ1-2	14	CASSWGSSQYGYTF	TGCGCCAGCAGCTGGGGCAGTTCCCAGTATGGCTACACCTTC
TRBD2	TRBV10-3	.	TRBJ2-3	16	CAISPLEREDTDTQYF	TGTGCCATCAGCCCATTGGAGCGGGAGGACACAGATACGCAGTATTTT
.	TRBV4-1	once	TRBJ2-1	17	CASSLQGGYGSYNEQFF	TGCGCCAGCAGCCTGCAGGGTGGTTACGGCTCCTACAATGAGCAGTTCTTC
.	TRBV27	.	TRBJ2-1	15	CASSPYVNSYNEQFF	TGTGCCAGCAGTCCGTATGTGAACTCCTACAATGAGCAGTTCTTC
.	TRBV4-1	.	TRBJ2-7	15	CASTQEGTGKYEQYF	TGCGCCAGCACCCAAGAAGGGACGGGCAAATACGAGCAGTACTTC
TRBD1	TRBV19	.	TRBJ2-2	15	CASSLHRGHTGELFF	TGTGCCAGTAGTCTACACAGGGGGCACACCGGGGAGCTGTTTTTT
.	TRBV12-3/TRBV12-4	.	TRBJ1-5	16	CASSLVGLYSNQPQHF	TGTGCCAGCAGTTTAGTAGGCCTTTATAGCAATCAGCCCCAGCATTTT
.	TRBV7-2	.	TRBJ1-6	14	CASSLTGGGSPLHF	TGTGCCAGCAGCTTAACTGGGGGAGGGTCACCCCTCCACTTT
TRBD1	TRBV27	.	TRBJ2-1	13	CASSKTGVNEQFF	TGTGCCAGCAGTAAAACAGGGGTCAATGAGCAGTTCTTC
.	TRBV4-1	.	TRBJ2-3	18	CASSQDGFRTEGTDTQYF	TGCGCCAGCAGCCAAGACGGCTTCAGGACCGAGGGCACAGATACGCAGTATTTT
.	TRBV12-3/TRBV12-4	few	TRBJ2-1	15	CASSFEGPSYNEQFF	TGTGCCAGCAGTTTTGAAGGGCCGTCCTACAATGAGCAGTTCTTC
TRBD2	TRBV2	.	TRBJ2-5	15	CASRFTSGAGETQYF	TGTGCCAGCAGATTTACTAGCGGGGCAGGAGAGACCCAGTACTTC
.	TRBV5-4	.	TRBJ2-2	15	CASSLDGMNTGELFF	TGTGCCAGCAGCTTGGACGGCATGAACACCGGGGAGCTGTTTTTT
.	TRBV5-4	.	TRBJ1-2	14	CASSLDVGLYGYTF	TGTGCCAGCAGCTTGGATGTGGGGCTCTATGGCTACACCTTC
TRBD2	TRBV29-1	.	TRBJ2-7	15	CSVDLNGDGRDEQYF	TGCAGCGTTGACCTGAATGGGGATGGGAGGGACGAGCAGTACTTC
.	TRBV27	.	TRBJ1-2	16	CASCTTRDAANYGYTF	TGTGCCAGCTGCACTACCCGGGACGCAGCCAACTATGGCTACACCTTC
.	TRBV25-1	.	TRBJ1-4	13	CASSDSPNEKLFF	TGTGCCAGCTCCGACAGTCCTAATGAAAAACTGTTTTTT
.	TRBV20-1	.	TRBJ2-1	16	CSARETYQLGINEQFF	TGCAGTGCTAGAGAGACTTACCAGCTTGGCATTAATGAGCAGTTCTTC
.	TRBV7-9	.	TRBJ2-3	14	CASSSILPRDTQYF	TGTGCCAGCAGCTCTATTCTACCGAGAGATACGCAGTATTTT
TRBD1	TRBV7-9	.	TRBJ2-7	19	CASSLDGVGQGVFTYEQYF	TGTGCCAGCAGCTTAGATGGCGTGGGACAGGGAGTTTTTACCTACGAGCAGTACTTC
.	TRBV29-1	.	TRBJ2-2	13	CSVVGSNTGELFF	TGCAGCGTTGTTGGCAGCAATACCGGGGAGCTGTTTTTT
TRBD2	TRBV2	.	TRBJ2-7	14	CASSFQRGVGEQYF	TGTGCCAGCAGTTTTCAGCGGGGGGTCGGCGAGCAGTACTTC
.	TRBV6-1	few	TRBJ1-5	14	CASSEGRENQPQHF	TGTGCCAGCAGTGAAGGCAGGGAAAATCAGCCCCAGCATTTT
.	TRBV5-1	.	TRBJ2-1	15	CASSLGQGGGDEQFF	TGCGCCAGCAGCTTGGGACAGGGAGGTGGAGATGAGCAGTTCTTC
.	TRBV12-3/TRBV12-4	.	TRBJ2-7	15	CASSLSGARAYEQYF	TGTGCCAGCAGTTTATCAGGGGCCAGAGCCTACGAGCAGTACTTC
.	TRBV4-2	once	TRBJ1-1	15	CASSPPSEGSLGAFF	TGTGCCAGCAGCCCCCCATCGGAAGGTTCTCTTGGAGCTTTCTTT
.	TRBV19	.	TRBJ1-5	13	CASSISGNQPQHF	TGTGCCAGTAGTATCAGCGGCAATCAGCCCCAGCATTTT
.	TRBV27	.	TRBJ1-2	14	CASSFGQGGHGYTF	TGTGCCAGCAGTTTCGGGCAGGGAGGACATGGCTACACCTTC
TRBD2	TRBV7-8	once	TRBJ2-4	18	CASSLGWLAGGSKNIQYF	TGTGCCAGCAGCTTAGGCTGGCTAGCGGGAGGATCCAAAAACATTCAGTACTTC
.	TRBV7-6	.	TRBJ1-4	15	CASSSSQGANEKLFF	TGTGCCAGCAGCTCGTCCCAGGGAGCTAATGAAAAACTGTTTTTT
.	TRBV11-1	few	TRBJ2-1	12	CASSVGNNEQFF	TGTGCCAGCAGCGTCGGGAACAATGAGCAGTTCTTC
.	TRBV6-2/TRBV6-3	once	TRBJ1-1	13	CASSLDSRTEAFF	TGTGCCAGCAGTTTGGACAGTCGGACTGAAGCTTTCTTT
.	TRBV14	.	TRBJ1-2	15	CASSQYSLQRDGYTF	TGTGCCAGCAGCCAGTACTCCCTTCAAAGGGATGGCTACACCTTC
.	TRBV28	.	TRBJ2-5	14	CASSLHRSLETQYF	TGTGCCAGCAGTTTACATAGGAGCCTAGAGACCCAGTACTTC
.	TRBV6-1	.	TRBJ2-4	16	CASSGGTPLAKNIQYF	TGTGCCAGCAGTGGCGGGACGCCTCTAGCCAAAAACATTCAGTACTTC
.	TRBV20-1	.	TRBJ1-4	15	CSARVPATGGEKLFF	TGCAGTGCTAGAGTCCCCGCGACAGGAGGTGAAAAACTGTTTTTT
TRBD1	TRBV7-9	.	TRBJ1-4	14	CASSSSAGTEELFF	TGTGCCAGCAGCTCCAGCGCCGGGACAGAGGAACTGTTTTTT
TRBD2	TRBV19	.	TRBJ2-1	15	CASTRTSGPYNEQFF	TGTGCCAGTACCAGGACTAGCGGCCCCTACAATGAGCAGTTCTTC
.	TRBV30	.	TRBJ2-1	13	CAWVGASYNEQFF	TGTGCCTGGGTTGGGGCCTCCTACAATGAGCAGTTCTTC
.	TRBV19	.	TRBJ2-5	17	CASSNPPGSSYLETQYF	TGTGCCAGTAGTAATCCTCCGGGTAGCTCTTATCTGGAGACCCAGTACTTC
TRBD2	TRBV6-2/TRBV6-3	few	TRBJ2-7	14	CASSDVGLAYEQYF	TGTGCCAGCAGTGACGTTGGACTAGCCTACGAGCAGTACTTC
TRBD1	TRBV19	.	TRBJ2-1	14	CASSRTGSDNEQFF	TGTGCCAGTAGTAGGACAGGCTCCGACAATGAGCAGTTCTTC
.	TRBV20-1	.	TRBJ1-6	12	CSARLQGSPLHF	TGCAGTGCTAGGTTGCAGGGTTCACCCCTCCACTTT
.	TRBV19	.	TRBJ2-3	15	CASRILAESTDTQYF	TGTGCCAGTAGGATTCTAGCTGAAAGCACAGATACGCAGTATTTT
.	TRBV4-2	.	TRBJ2-2	15	CASSQDWSGTGELFF	TGTGCCAGCAGCCAAGATTGGTCAGGCACCGGGGAGCTGTTTTTT
.	TRBV2	.	TRBJ1-1	14	CASSVYPANTEAFF	TGTGCCAGCAGTGTTTACCCGGCGAACACTGAAGCTTTCTTT
TRBD2	TRBV19	.	TRBJ2-1	14	CASSAGLAGSEQFF	TGTGCCAGTAGTGCGGGACTAGCGGGGAGTGAGCAGTTCTTC
.	TRBV2	.	TRBJ2-5	14	CASSTTGQGETQYF	TGTGCCAGCAGTACGACAGGTCAGGGGGAGACCCAGTACTTC
.	TRBV14	.	TRBJ2-1	19	CASSPSLLRGLASYNEQFF	TGTGCCAGCAGCCCATCGTTATTAAGAGGACTCGCATCCTACAATGAGCAGTTCTTC
TRBD2	TRBV11-2	few	TRBJ2-1	16	CASSTLAGVRYNEQFF	TGTGCCAGCAGCACCTTAGCGGGAGTGCGATACAATGAGCAGTTCTTC
.	TRBV12-3/TRBV12-4	.	TRBJ2-1	16	CASSRLGPSSYNEQFF	TGTGCCAGCAGTAGGCTGGGACCGAGCTCCTACAATGAGCAGTTCTTC